This TCR beta chain is drawn from a study of a mutant IDH1 vaccine in newly diagnosed glioma. Overall study: Across weeks 1, 3, 5, 7, 11, 15, 19 and 23, patients received a vaccination each time, eight in all. Radiotherapy alone preceded vaccination by 4-6 weeks; alternatively, vaccination started with temozolomide cycles. Mean patient age was around 40 years; 62.5% were male and about 40% female. Previous treatment comprised radiotherapy, temozolomide, or both, mostly both.

A word on this clone: Its target is unknown.

Germline V gene sequence: CDR1 WNHNN, CDR2 SYGVQD (reference sequence). V lost 0 bases and J lost 7, with 10 bases in between. The length of the CDR3 is 14 residues. Time point indicated: week 23, last vaccination. Each dose delivered 300 ug of mutant IDH1 20-mer peptide subcutaneously with imiquimod. Data came from immunoSEQ multiplex PCR; TCRdb stores just in-frame clones and leaves some out. This sample has 52,000 or so clones; roughly 81% occur once, and the top ten carry around 8.9%. The chain couples TRBV10-1 to TRBJ2-1; possible D gene TRBD2, 6 bases. Sequenced material: PBMCs, taken from a glioma patient whose treatment included an IDH1 peptide vaccine. The TCR originated in a woman in her forties with glioma. Some clones in this sample may be carry-over from other donors' samples. The CDR3, as DNA: TGCGCCAGCAGTGAGTCGCCGGGAGTGAATGAGCAGTTCTTC. This translates into CASSESPGVNEQFF.